This section outlines one T cell receptor (beta chain) sequence together with its context. The record originates from a study of T-cell memory formation after mild COVID-19. The CDR3 has 13 residues. CDR1 is MDHEN, CDR2 SYDVKM, per germline. V was cut by 6 bases and J by 2 bases, with 8 bases left in between. TCRdb passed the 5' RACE reads through MiXCR, listing each CDR3 protein once. The data show 300,000 to 400,000 distinct CDR3 sequences, 13% to 15% seen once. The sequence was collected from a man younger than 35 who had mild COVID-19 (a few samples of this study predate the infection). Cell type and time point are not known. Sequenced sample: PBMCs or a T cell subset sorted from them (not recorded which). The rearrangement joins TRBV28 to TRBJ2-1; D remains ambiguous. CDR3 bases: TGTGCCAGCAGCCACGTCCCCTACAATGAGCAGTTCTTC. Protein sequence: CASSHVPYNEQFF.